What follows are 11 T cell receptor beta chains derived from one specimen sequenced in a study of OX40 agonist ivuxolimab in advanced cancers. The table came from immunoSEQ multiplex PCR; TCRdb's copy has only in-frame clones and leaves some out. The table has tens of thousands of clones, about 91% seen once; the top ten hold around 31%. The sequencing used CD4+ or CD8+ T cells sorted from blood, collected in a trial of the OX40 agonist ivuxolimab. The receptors originated from an adult with an advanced solid tumor such as melanoma, head and neck, liver or kidney cancer.

The chain uses TRBV13 and TRBJ2-7; 8 bases fit TRBD2. CDR1 is PRHDT, CDR2 FYEKMQ, per germline (reference sequence). Trimming removed 0 bases from V and 5 bases from J; junction bases left unmatched: 6. This CDR3 contains 15 residues. Here the CDR3 reads CASSLGRGSGNEQYF. CDR3 in DNA: TGTGCCAGCAGCTTAGGCCGGGGTAGCGGGAACGAGCAGTACTTC.

The chain couples TRBV19 to TRBJ2-1; perhaps TRBD1 as D (6 bases). Trimming left V 6 bases short and J 5 bases short, with 32 bases between. The CDR3 has 20 residues. Germline CDR1 reads LNHDA; CDR2 reads SQIVND (reference sequence). This CDR3 is CASRTGGPFPTQTVHNEQFF. The CDR3 region has the DNA TGTGCCAGTAGGACAGGAGGTCCTTTCCCGACGCAGACTGTACACAATGAGCAGTTCTTC.

This rearrangement joins TRBV15 to TRBJ2-1; D gene unclear. With 9 bases removed from V and 2 bases from J, the gap between germline ends came to 11 bases. Germline V gene data show CDR1 as LNHNV and CDR2 as YYDKDF (reference sequence). This CDR3 spans 13 amino acids. The CDR3 spells CATGTGPYNEQFF. The DNA for the CDR3 is TGTGCCACGGGTACCGGCCCCTACAATGAGCAGTTCTTC.

J is TRBJ2-2 and V is TRBV7-9; D perhaps matches TRBD2 (6 bases). Germline lookup yields CDR1 SEHNR and CDR2 FQNEAQ (reference sequence). The CDR3 consists of 14 residues. V lost 11 bases and J 0 bases, leaving 13 bases between the germline ends. This CDR3 reads CAGTSSANTGELFF. CDR3 nucleotides: TGTGCCGGAACTAGCAGCGCGAACACCGGGGAGCTGTTTTTT.

This rearrangement joins TRBV13 to TRBJ2-2; D is unresolved. CDR1 is PRHDT, CDR2 FYEKMQ, per germline (reference sequence). Trimming removed 5 bases from V and 3 bases from J, with 10 bases in between. The CDR3 totals 14 residues. CDR3 amino acids: CASSPRPDTGELFF. The CDR3 coding sequence is TGTGCCAGCAGCCCCCGGCCGGACACCGGGGAGCTGTTTTTT.

The chain links TRBV27 to TRBJ2-7, with 10 bases lining up with TRBD1. The CDR3 covers 16 residues. In germline, CDR1 is MNHEY, CDR2 SMNVEV (reference sequence). V lost 2 bases to trimming and J lost 5 bases; unmatched junction nucleotides: 9. Here the CDR3 DNA reads TGTGCCAGCAGTTTACTCGCCGGGACAGGGGTCAACGAGCAGTACTTC. Translation gives CASSLLAGTGVNEQYF.

The chain combines TRBV25-1 with TRBJ1-2; no definite D call. The germline gives CDR1 MGHDK, CDR2 SYGVNS. V lost 2 bases to trimming and J lost 6 bases, with 7 bases between them. The CDR3 contains 12 residues. The CDR3 DNA reads TGTGCCAGCAGTGAAGGGCCGGATGGCTACACCTTC. Encoded protein: CASSEGPDGYTF.

The chain recombines TRBV7-9 with TRBJ2-1; D is uncertain. Per germline, CDR1 SEHNR and CDR2 FQNEAQ (reference sequence). The CDR3 consists of 14 residues. Trimming cost V 7 bases and J 6 bases, with 16 bases left between them. CDR3 sequence reads: CASNEPGRINEQFF. In nucleotides, the CDR3 is TGTGCCAGCAATGAGCCTGGACGGATCAATGAGCAGTTCTTC.

This clone was detected once. This chain links TRBV7-9 with TRBJ2-1, with 14 bases lining up with TRBD2. The CDR3 runs 18 residues. The trim removed 3 bases at V and 8 bases at J, leaving 12 bases unmatched. CDR1 SEHNR and CDR2 FQNEAQ come from the germline V gene (reference sequence). The CDR3 DNA sequence: TGTGCCAGCAGCTTCCGTGGACTAGCGGGAGGTTCGGTGGATGAGCAGTTCTTC. This sequence encodes CASSFRGLAGGSVDEQFF.

This sequence joins TRBV15 and TRBJ2-1, with a tentative D call TRBD1 (6 bases). Trimming took 5 bases from V and 10 from J, leaving 18 bases between them. The CDR3 extends over 14 amino acids. The germline V gene has CDR1 LNHNV and CDR2 YYDKDF (reference sequence). The CDR3 DNA sequence: TGTGCCACCAGCGCCCGGGACACCGGTTACGAGCAGTTCTTC. Translated: CATSARDTGYEQFF.

The V and J genes are TRBV7-9 and TRBJ1-4; D might be TRBD1 (5 bases). The V gene's germline CDR1 is SEHNR and CDR2 FQNEAQ (reference sequence). The CDR3 contains 17 residues. The V end lost 2 bases, the J end lost 6 bases, and 19 bases lay between the germline ends. CDR3 sequence: CASSLREGKVDDEKLFF. In nucleotides, the CDR3 is TGTGCCAGCAGCTTACGAGAGGGGAAGGTGGATGATGAAAAACTGTTTTTT.